What follows is one T cell receptor beta chain and its context. Study processing details: Nucleated cell number was recorded as an estimate derived from reference gene primer amplification. Here immunoSEQ multiplex PCR was the method, and the copy in TCRdb shows in-frame clones only, minus some. The V and J calls and the clone size are those of that table, but D and trimming were determined from the DNA. The table records some 170,000 clones, roughly nine tenths of them present only once. These data belong to a study of blood T cell repertoires in COVID-19. Overall study context: Sites in the United States, Italy and Spain provided acute and convalescent COVID-19 samples. PBMCs, B-cell-depleted T cells, or T cells provided the cDNA or gDNA that made up the material.

This CDR3 spans 14 amino acids. Deletions cut 4 bases from V and 0 bases from J, with 8 bases between. Germline V lookup: CDR1 SGHNT, CDR2 YYREEE (reference sequence). The clonotype was recovered from a human donor with acute COVID-19. The donor label of this sample is uncertain. This sequence joins TRBV5-4 and TRBJ2-1, with D hard to call. Source material: PBMCs or T cells enriched from blood (not recorded which). The CDR3 DNA reads TGTGCCAGCAGCCAGGATTTCTCCTACAATGAGCAGTTCTTC. Amino acids: CASSQDFSYNEQFF.